These 27 T cell receptor beta chains were all obtained from the same sample, sequenced in a study of cytomegalovirus exposure and HLA in healthy donors (dated by TCRdb to 2016 to 2017). Preparation of the library involved the immunoSEQ multiplex PCR assay. The multiplex PCR relied on a mix of 60 forward primers for TCR Vbeta segments and 13 reverse primers for TCR Jbeta segments. TCRdb retrieved this table from immuneACCESS and kept in-frame rearrangements only. Not all clones are present; in checked studies, unresolved V genes account for under half, and no reason is known for the remainder. The sample table contains around 200,000 clones; only one count was recorded for 65% to 90% of them. Around 0.34% of the sample is in the top ten clones. The sample was PBMCs. These receptors all stem from a woman aged 25 to 39 in good health and CMV-seronegative.

V is TRBV5-1 and J is TRBJ2-7, with TRBD2 matching 8 bases. Germline CDR1 and CDR2: SGHRS and YFSETQ. Losses at the gene ends were 4 bases for V and 1 base for J; bases not matched to a gene: 7. The CDR3 has 15 amino acids. CDR3 DNA: TGCGCCAGCAGCAAAGCGGGGGATCGGTCCTACGAGCAGTACTTC. The encoded protein is CASSKAGDRSYEQYF.

This chain links TRBV28 with TRBJ2-7; D is possibly TRBD2 (6 bases). The ends were cut back, 6 bases at V and 3 bases at J, with 15 bases in the middle. The CDR3 is 14 amino acids. CDR1 and CDR2 from the germline V gene are MDHEN and SYDVKM. The CDR3 DNA follows: TGTGCCAGCAGGGGTGGTGGGGGGAGCTACGAGCAGTACTTC. It yields the protein CASRGGGGSYEQYF. Complete variable domain (other parts from reference TRBV28 and TRBJ2-7): DVKVTQSSRYLVKRTGEKVFLECVQDMDHENMFWYRQDPGLGLRLIYFSYDVKMKEKGDIPEGYSVSREKKERFSLILESASTNQTSMYLCASRGGGGSYEQYFGPGTRLTVT.

The chain links TRBV7-9 to TRBJ2-7, with a tentative D call TRBD2 (6 bases). This CDR3 region has 17 residues. Germline assignment: CDR1 SEHNR and CDR2 FQNEAQ (reference sequence). Trimming cost V 0 bases and J 0 bases, with 15 bases left between them. The CDR3 coding sequence is TGTGCCAGCAGCTTAGCTAGGCAAGACGGGAGCTCCTACGAGCAGTACTTC. Translating it yields CASSLARQDGSSYEQYF.

This clone came up a few times. This sequence joins TRBV2 and TRBJ2-1; 11 nucleotides line up with TRBD2. Trimming took 6 bases from V and 4 from J; bases not matched to a gene: 5. Germline V gene data show CDR1 as SNHLY and CDR2 as FYNNEI. The CDR3 is made up of 15 amino acids. CDR3 amino acids: CASSFLAGGYNEQFF. In nucleotides, the CDR3 is TGTGCCAGCAGCTTTCTAGCGGGGGGATACAATGAGCAGTTCTTC.

This clone was seen just once. CDR3 nucleotides: TGTGCCAGCAGCTTAGTTGGCGATACGCAGTATTTT. This encodes CASSLVGDTQYF. The J gene is TRBJ2-3, the V gene TRBV11-2, with no clear D. There are 12 residues in the CDR3. Trimming left V 1 base short and J 6 bases short, with 5 bases between. CDR1 SGHAT and CDR2 FQNNGV come from the germline V gene.

J is TRBJ2-1 and V is TRBV19; TRBD2 matches at 11 bases. Germline CDR1 is LNHDA and CDR2 is SQIVND (reference sequence). The CDR3 is 15 amino acids. V was clipped by 5 bases and J by 7 bases; unmatched bases: 7. CDR3 residues: CASSLTSGGRNEQFF. The CDR3 DNA follows: TGTGCCAGTAGTCTAACTAGCGGGGGAAGGAATGAGCAGTTCTTC.

The chain links TRBV10-2 to TRBJ2-7; 7 bases fit TRBD1. From germline, CDR1 is WSHSY and CDR2 SAAADI. The length of the CDR3 is 11 residues. With 2 bases clipped from V and 11 bases from J, the junction kept 3 bases outside the gene matches. CDR3 sequence reads: CASSEGQDKYF. As DNA, the CDR3 is TGCGCCAGCAGTGAGGGACAGGATAAGTACTTC.

The gene calls are TRBV28 and TRBJ1-3; 9 nucleotides agree with TRBD1. J lost 7 bases, V lost 6 bases, and 13 bases had no gene match. The CDR3 has 16 residues. Germline assignment: CDR1 MDHEN and CDR2 SYDVKM. The CDR3 protein is CASSRDLGQGKNTIYF. CDR3 nucleotide sequence: TGTGCCAGCAGCCGTGATCTAGGACAGGGGAAGAACACCATATATTTT.

The chain has TRBV5-4 and TRBJ2-7; 10 bases line up with TRBD1. The CDR3 length is 15 residues. Germline V gene lookup returns CDR1 SGHNT and CDR2 YYREEE (reference sequence). V was pared by 2 bases and J by 3 bases, with 5 bases of the junction left unmatched. The CDR3, as DNA: TGTGCCAGCAGCTTACCGGGACAGGGGTTCTACGAGCAGTACTTC. It codes for CASSLPGQGFYEQYF.

V is TRBV18 and J is TRBJ2-7; the match to TRBD1 covers 9 bases. The CDR3 loop spans 15 amino acids. Trimming at V came to 7 bases and at J to 6 bases, leaving 13 bases not matched to a gene. Germline assignment: CDR1 KGHSH and CDR2 LQKENI. The CDR3 bases are TGTGCCAGCTTCACCGGAGGGACAGGGTTAATCGAGCAGTACTTC. This gives the protein CASFTGGTGLIEQYF.

The chain is built from TRBV4-1 and TRBJ2-7; TRBD1 is a possible D gene (6 bases). The V end was cut by 4 bases, the J end by 0 bases, with 7 bases between. The CDR3 runs to 13 residues. Germline V lookup: CDR1 MGHRA, CDR2 YSYEKL. CDR3 amino acids: CASSRDNSYEQYF. The CDR3 DNA reads as TGCGCCAGCAGCCGGGACAACTCCTACGAGCAGTACTTC.

The chain employs TRBV19 and TRBJ1-1, with 9 positions matching TRBD1. Germline CDR1 is LNHDA and CDR2 is SQIVND (reference sequence). The V and J ends lost 2 bases and 5 bases, in that order; junction bases with no gene match: 6. CDR3 length: 15 residues. For the CDR3, the DNA is TGTGCCAGTAGTATAAAAGGGACAGGGATTACTGAAGCTTTCTTT. Translating gives CASSIKGTGITEAFF.

The chain employs TRBV5-1 and TRBJ2-1; D gene unclear. There are 13 residues in the CDR3. The ends were cut back, 4 bases at V and 9 bases at J, with 14 bases in the middle. CDR1 is SGHRS and CDR2 is YFSETQ in the germline V gene. CDR3 sequence reads: CASSAVDRSEQFF. CDR3 coding DNA: TGCGCCAGCAGCGCTGTTGACCGGAGTGAGCAGTTCTTC.

The V gene is TRBV10-1, the J gene TRBJ2-7; TRBD2 aligns across 12 bases. V was pared by 5 bases and J by 7 bases, with 6 bases of the junction left unmatched. The CDR3 sequence is 14 residues long. Germline values: CDR1 WNHNN, CDR2 SYGVQD (reference sequence). The CDR3: CASSRLAGVGEQYF. The CDR3 DNA follows: TGCGCCAGCAGTCGACTAGCGGGAGTAGGGGAGCAGTACTTC.

This chain uses TRBV6-4 with TRBJ1-2; D is uncertain. V dropped 3 bases and J dropped 8 bases, with 13 bases sitting between them. CDR1 is MRHNA, CDR2 SNTAGT, per germline. The CDR3 covers 13 residues. The CDR3 DNA follows: TGTGCCAGCAGTGAATTGAGCGGAGGGGGCTACACCTTC. Translating it yields CASSELSGGGYTF.

This rearrangement joins TRBV6-6 to TRBJ1-5, with 11 nucleotides matching TRBD1. V lost 4 bases to trimming and J lost 7 bases; unmatched junction nucleotides: 0. The CDR3 runs to 13 residues. In germline, CDR1 is MNHNY, CDR2 SVGAGI (reference sequence). The CDR3 DNA sequence: TGTGCCAGCAGTTGGACAGGGGGCCAGCCCCAGCATTTT. It is translated as CASSWTGGQPQHF.

This clone was recorded a few times. CDR3 coding DNA: TGTGCCAGCAGCTTGTATCCGCTTGGGCAGGGGGCCAACGTCCTGACTTTC. Its protein is CASSLYPLGQGANVLTF. The genes are TRBV5-4 and TRBJ2-6; D is unclear. The germline V gene encodes CDR1 SGHNT and CDR2 YYREEE (reference sequence). Trimming took off 1 base at V and 4 bases at J, with 15 bases between the two ends. The CDR3 covers 17 residues.

V usage is TRBV2 and J usage is TRBJ2-5; tentatively, D is TRBD2 (7 bases). The CDR3 sequence is 12 residues long. Trimming cost V 7 bases and J 5 bases, with 11 bases left between them. The germline gives CDR1 SNHLY, CDR2 FYNNEI. CDR3 sequence reads: CASKGGGETQYF. In DNA form, the CDR3 reads TGTGCCAGCAAGGGAGGGGGGGAGACCCAGTACTTC.

The chain carries TRBV27 and TRBJ2-5, with a weak D call TRBD2 (6 bases). There are 14 residues in the CDR3. The ends were cut back, 1 base at V and 2 bases at J, with 8 bases in the middle. Germline V gene lookup returns CDR1 MNHEY and CDR2 SMNVEV (reference sequence). CDR3 DNA: TGTGCCAGCAGTTTATGGGCGGGGCAAGAGACCCAGTACTTC. Translation gives CASSLWAGQETQYF.

The chain recombines TRBV30 with TRBJ2-1; D is ambiguous. Germline-derived CDR1 and CDR2 are GTSNPN and SVGIG (reference sequence). V was clipped by 4 bases and J by 5 bases, with 3 bases between them. The CDR3 totals 10 residues. This CDR3 is CAWTNNEQFF. The CDR3 nucleotides read TGTGCCTGGACCAACAATGAGCAGTTCTTC. Supplemented by reference TRBV30 and TRBJ2-1, the full variable domain reads SQTIHQWPATLVQPVGSPLSLECTVEGTSNPNLYWYRQAAGRGLQLLFYSVGIGQISSEVPQNLSASRPQDRQFILSSKKLLLSDSGFYLCAWTNNEQFFGPGTRLTVL.

The CDR3, as DNA: TGTGCCAGCAGCTTGTACGGGTTGGGGAACACTGAAGCTTTCTTT. It specifies CASSLYGLGNTEAFF. The genes are TRBV7-2 and TRBJ1-1; D is undetermined. V dropped 3 bases and J dropped 1 base, with 12 bases sitting between them. Germline values: CDR1 SGHTA, CDR2 FQGNSA. This CDR3 spans 15 amino acids.

The chain carries TRBV5-5 and TRBJ1-1, with 7 nucleotides matching TRBD1. The CDR3 has 13 residues. CDR1 and CDR2 from the germline V gene are SGHKS and YYEKEE (reference sequence). J was trimmed by 4 bases and V by 4 bases; bases with no gene match: 4. CDR3 in amino acids: CASSRDSSTEAFF. CDR3 bases: TGTGCCAGCAGCCGGGACAGCAGCACTGAAGCTTTCTTT.

This clone has just one count. This rearrangement joins TRBV19 to TRBJ1-5; D is unresolved. Between the trimmed V and J ends, which lost 3 bases and 8 bases, there was a span of 11 bases. From germline, CDR1 is LNHDA and CDR2 SQIVND (reference sequence). The CDR3 has 13 residues. This chain's CDR3 is CASSISRTEPQHF. Here the CDR3 DNA reads TGTGCCAGTAGTATTAGTAGAACGGAGCCCCAGCATTTT.

V gene TRBV4-2 combines with J gene TRBJ2-5; 8 nucleotides match TRBD2. The CDR3 has 16 residues. Per germline, CDR1 LGHNA and CDR2 YNFKEQ. J gave up 2 bases and V 0 bases, and 5 bases lay outside the gene matches. CDR3 coding DNA: TGTGCCAGCAGCCAAGATTTCGGGGGGGCTCAAGAGACCCAGTACTTC. It specifies CASSQDFGGAQETQYF.

V usage is TRBV7-2 and J usage is TRBJ2-7, with a weak D call TRBD1 (5 bases). In germline, CDR1 is SGHTA, CDR2 FQGNSA. This CDR3 is built from 13 residues. V lost 3 bases to trimming and J lost 5 bases, with 11 bases between them. Here the CDR3 reads CASSFRAAHEQYF. CDR3 sequence (DNA): TGTGCCAGCAGCTTCAGGGCAGCCCACGAGCAGTACTTC.

CDR3 residues: CASSKQGRVDTQYF. As DNA, the CDR3 is TGTGCCAGCAGTAAACAGGGAAGAGTGGATACGCAGTATTTT. This chain joins TRBV27 and TRBJ2-3, with D maybe TRBD1 (6 bases). Germline CDR1 is MNHEY and CDR2 is SMNVEV (reference sequence). V was cut by 5 bases and J by 6 bases, with 15 bases left in between. The CDR3 spans 14 residues.

The rearrangement uses TRBV25-1 and TRBJ2-3; D is undetermined. CDR3 length: 13 amino acids. Trimming took off 4 bases at V and 2 bases at J, with 7 bases between the two ends. Per germline, CDR1 MGHDK and CDR2 SYGVNS. The DNA of the CDR3 is TGTGCCAGCAGTGGCGGCTACACAGATACGCAGTATTTT. Amino acids: CASSGGYTDTQYF.